One and the same sample provided the 26 T cell receptor beta chains below, sequenced in a study of blood T cell repertoires in COVID-19. The data were produced by immunoSEQ multiplex PCR, yet TCRdb's version contains in-frame clones alone and is incomplete. The data show roughly 520,000 clones, around nine tenths seen once. Sequences were obtained from PBMCs or T cells enriched from blood (not recorded which). The receptors stem from a middle-aged woman who had recovered from COVID-19.

The chain uses TRBV7-2 and TRBJ2-7, with TRBD2 identical over 13 bases. With 4 bases clipped from V and 5 bases from J, the junction kept 2 bases outside the gene matches. The CDR3 consists of 14 residues. Germline values: CDR1 SGHTA, CDR2 FQGNSA. The CDR3 sequence: CASSSGLAGDEQYF. CDR3 DNA sequence: TGTGCCAGCAGCTCCGGACTAGCGGGAGACGAGCAGTACTTC.

J is TRBJ2-1 and V is TRBV7-9, with 10 positions matching TRBD1. The germline gives CDR1 SEHNR, CDR2 FQNEAQ (reference sequence). Trimming at V came to 1 base and at J to 6 bases, leaving 6 bases not matched to a gene. The CDR3 is 16 residues long. CDR3 in amino acids: CASSLEPGTGVNEQFF. Here the CDR3 DNA reads TGTGCCAGCAGCTTAGAACCGGGGACAGGGGTCAATGAGCAGTTCTTC.

This chain links TRBV21-1 with TRBJ1-1; the listed D gene, TRBD1, was not tested against the DNA. TRBV21-1 is labeled a pseudogene. The CDR3 is made up of 18 amino acids. The CDR3 region has the DNA TGTGCCAGCAGCAAAGCTAACCAGGAAATCTTTGCTAACACTGAAGCTTTCTTT. It yields the protein CASSKANQEIFANTEAFF.

This clone was counted a single time. The V gene is TRBV29-1, the J gene TRBJ1-1, with 7 bases fitting TRBD1. J lost 1 base, V lost 6 bases, and 2 bases had no gene match. The CDR3 runs 12 residues. The germline V gene has CDR1 SQVTM and CDR2 ANQGSEA. The CDR3 loop reads CSVRGWNTEAFF. For the CDR3, the DNA is TGCAGCGTCAGGGGGTGGAACACTGAAGCTTTCTTT.

The chain uses TRBV7-2 and TRBJ1-1; possible D gene TRBD1, 6 bases. Germline CDR1 and CDR2: SGHTA and FQGNSA. The CDR3 sequence is 15 residues long. V was clipped by 1 base and J by 5 bases, with 14 bases between them. CDR3 nucleotides: TGTGCCAGCAGCTTAGTTGCAGGGGTCAGGACTGAAGCTTTCTTT. It specifies CASSLVAGVRTEAFF.

This clone turned up a few times. The chain links TRBV29-1 to TRBJ1-1, with 7 bases lining up with TRBD1. CDR3 size: 13 residues. Losses at the gene ends were 4 bases for V and 4 bases for J; bases not matched to a gene: 6. Germline V gives CDR1 SQVTM, CDR2 ANQGSEA. The CDR3 DNA follows: TGCAGCGTTGGGAAGGGGGCTAGCACTGAAGCTTTCTTT. Amino acids: CSVGKGASTEAFF.

The chain recombines TRBV7-9 with TRBJ2-6, with 8 nucleotides matching TRBD2. With 3 bases clipped from V and 4 bases from J, the junction kept 5 bases outside the gene matches. Germline V gives CDR1 SEHNR, CDR2 FQNEAQ (reference sequence). This CDR3 contains 16 residues. The chain's CDR3 is CASSFSGAPGANVLTF. In nucleotides, the CDR3 is TGTGCCAGCAGCTTTAGCGGGGCGCCGGGGGCCAACGTCCTGACTTTC.

The V gene is TRBV6-5, the J gene TRBJ1-5, with 9 bases that match TRBD1. The junction had 10 bases not matched to a gene; V was cut back by 6 bases and J by 7 bases. The CDR3 runs to 15 residues. Germline loops: CDR1 MNHEY, CDR2 SVGAGI. The CDR3 region has the DNA TGTGCCAGCAGCCCGGGACAGGGAACGGACCAGCCCCAGCATTTT. Residues: CASSPGQGTDQPQHF.

This rearrangement joins TRBV28 to TRBJ1-2; D is possibly TRBD1 (5 bases). CDR3 length equals 12 residues. The germline V and J ends were trimmed by 5 bases and 5 bases, with 9 bases remaining between them. The V gene's germline CDR1 is MDHEN and CDR2 SYDVKM. The DNA of the CDR3 is TGTGCCAGCAGTGCCAGGGCTTATGGCTACACCTTC. Protein sequence: CASSARAYGYTF.

This clone was counted only a few times. The chain links TRBV19 to TRBJ2-1, with D perhaps TRBD1 (5 bases). There are 15 residues in the CDR3. With 1 base removed from V and 2 bases from J, the gap between germline ends came to 9 bases. Germline CDR1 and CDR2: LNHDA and SQIVND (reference sequence). Here the CDR3 reads CASSIGQFTYNEQFF. Here the CDR3 DNA reads TGTGCCAGTAGTATAGGACAGTTCACCTACAATGAGCAGTTCTTC.

The chain is built from TRBV28 and TRBJ1-5, with 9 bases identical to TRBD1. This CDR3 contains 15 residues. J lost 6 bases, V lost 2 bases, and 5 bases had no gene match. In germline, CDR1 is MDHEN, CDR2 SYDVKM. CDR3 sequence reads: CASSLRGQGRQPQHF. The DNA for the CDR3 is TGTGCCAGCAGTTTAAGGGGACAGGGACGTCAGCCCCAGCATTTT. The full variable domain, its missing parts supplied by reference TRBV28 and TRBJ1-5, is DVKVTQSSRYLVKRTGEKVFLECVQDMDHENMFWYRQDPGLGLRLIYFSYDVKMKEKGDIPEGYSVSREKKERFSLILESASTNQTSMYLCASSLRGQGRQPQHFGDGTRLSIL.

This chain joins TRBV9 and TRBJ2-1; 10 bases map to TRBD2. This CDR3 region has 15 residues. Germline V gene sequence: CDR1 SGDLS, CDR2 YYNGEE. V lost 1 base to trimming and J lost 4 bases; unmatched junction nucleotides: 2. The CDR3: CASSVSSGGYNEQFF. The CDR3 DNA reads TGTGCCAGCAGCGTATCTAGCGGGGGTTACAATGAGCAGTTCTTC.

This chain links TRBV7-9 with TRBJ2-7; 7 bases agree with TRBD1. The ends lost 1 base at V and 6 bases at J; junction bases unmatched: 6. In germline, CDR1 is SEHNR, CDR2 FQNEAQ (reference sequence). The CDR3 spans 14 residues. The DNA for the CDR3 is TGTGCCAGCAGCTTAGGGGAGACAGGGCGCGAGCAGTACTTC. Residues: CASSLGETGREQYF.

V is TRBV5-4 and J is TRBJ2-3; TRBD2 matches 10 bases. The CDR3 consists of 18 residues. CDR1 and CDR2 (germline): SGHNT, YYREEE (reference sequence). Germline trimming cut 4 bases from V and 3 bases from J; bases unmatched to any gene: 14. In DNA form, the CDR3 reads TGTGCCAGCAGCCCTGGAGGGGCTAGCGGGAGCTTTACAGATACGCAGTATTTT. Translated, it gives CASSPGGASGSFTDTQYF.

The chain links TRBV6-4 to TRBJ1-5; 9 bases match TRBD1. This CDR3 spans 13 amino acids. Germline CDR1 MRHNA, CDR2 SNTAGT. V dropped 3 bases and J dropped 6; count of bases not matched to a gene: 0. DNA for the CDR3: TGTGCCAGCAGTGAGGGACAGGGTCAGCCCCAGCATTTT. This encodes CASSEGQGQPQHF.

This chain links TRBV18 with TRBJ2-1; 8 nucleotides match TRBD1. The CDR3 extends over 16 amino acids. J was trimmed by 5 bases and V by 3 bases; bases with no gene match: 9. Germline CDR1 KGHSH, CDR2 LQKENI. The DNA of the CDR3 is TGTGCCAGCTCACCGCCCAACAGGGGGAATGACAATGAGCAGTTCTTC. Translating it yields CASSPPNRGNDNEQFF.

The V and J genes are TRBV27 and TRBJ2-1, with 10 nucleotides matching TRBD2. The J segment lost 3 bases and the V segment lost 7 bases, leaving 6 bases of the junction unmatched. Germline CDR1 is MNHEY and CDR2 is SMNVEV (reference sequence). This CDR3 is 15 amino acids long. CDR3 loop: CASTKGLADYNEQFF. DNA for the CDR3: TGTGCCAGCACAAAAGGACTAGCGGACTACAATGAGCAGTTCTTC.

The genes are TRBV6-6 and TRBJ2-3, with 12 bases that match TRBD2. CDR1 is MNHNY, CDR2 SVGAGI, per germline (reference sequence). This CDR3 is 16 amino acids long. V shed 6 bases, J shed 0 bases, and the junction held 4 bases outside the gene matches. The CDR3 spells CASRILAGGSTDTQYF. In DNA form, the CDR3 reads TGTGCCAGCAGGATCCTAGCGGGAGGGAGCACAGATACGCAGTATTTT.

This sequence joins TRBV6-5 and TRBJ1-2; a possible D gene is TRBD1 (5 bases). Germline loops: CDR1 MNHEY, CDR2 SVGAGI. This CDR3 is 14 amino acids long. The ends were cut back, 2 bases at V and 4 bases at J, with 11 bases in the middle. Here the CDR3 reads CASSYGPGGYGYTF. In DNA, the CDR3 is TGTGCCAGCAGTTACGGGCCGGGGGGCTATGGCTACACCTTC.

This chain joins TRBV7-9 and TRBJ2-3, with 8 bases fitting TRBD1. The CDR3 runs to 16 residues. V lost 2 bases, J lost 4 bases, and 8 bases stayed unmatched. CDR1 and CDR2 from the germline V gene are SEHNR and FQNEAQ (reference sequence). The CDR3 coding sequence is TGTGCCAGCAGCTTATCAGGGGGCCTCTGGCCAGATACGCAGTATTTT. As protein: CASSLSGGLWPDTQYF.

The count of this clone is one. The V and J genes are TRBV10-1 and TRBJ1-1, with TRBD1 matching 7 bases. The CDR3 consists of 14 residues. Germline loops: CDR1 WNHNN, CDR2 SYGVQD (reference sequence). After removal of 5 bases from V and 8 bases from J, the junction contained 11 bases not matched to a gene. The CDR3 nucleotides read TGCGCCAGCAGTCGACAGGGCTTCCCGACAGAAGCTTTCTTT. This codes for CASSRQGFPTEAFF.

The rearrangement uses TRBV5-1 and TRBJ1-6; D possibly corresponds to TRBD1 (5 bases). Germline CDR1 SGHRS, CDR2 YFSETQ. This CDR3 is 15 amino acids long. The ends were cut back, 0 bases at V and 3 bases at J, with 7 bases in the middle. The CDR3 DNA is TGCGCCAGCAGCTTGGGACAGCTCTATAATTCACCCCTCCACTTT. Encoded protein: CASSLGQLYNSPLHF.

V usage is TRBV6-6 and J usage is TRBJ2-3; 10 bases match TRBD2. V dropped 2 bases and J dropped 6; count of bases not matched to a gene: 8. This CDR3 has 16 residues. Per germline, CDR1 MNHNY and CDR2 SVGAGI (reference sequence). The CDR3 loop is CASSYGASGRVDTQYF. CDR3 nucleotides: TGTGCCAGCAGTTACGGCGCTAGCGGGAGAGTGGATACGCAGTATTTT.

The genes are TRBV9 and TRBJ1-2, with D possibly being TRBD1 (5 bases). Germline assignment: CDR1 SGDLS and CDR2 YYNGEE. This CDR3 region has 14 residues. The V end lost 2 bases, the J end lost 4 bases, and 12 bases lay between the germline ends. CDR3 in DNA: TGTGCCAGCAGCGTGCGTTACGACAGCTATGGCTACACCTTC. It codes for CASSVRYDSYGYTF.

The genes are TRBV19 and TRBJ2-7; 9 nucleotides match TRBD1. Germline lookup yields CDR1 LNHDA and CDR2 SQIVND (reference sequence). The CDR3 is 14 amino acids. Trimming cost V 5 bases and J 6 bases; bases outside gene matches: 8. CDR3 nucleotide sequence: TGTGCCAGTAGTGCGGACAGGGGAATCTCCGAGCAGTACTTC. It is translated as CASSADRGISEQYF.

This chain uses TRBV5-4 with TRBJ2-1, with a tentative D call TRBD1 (5 bases). Germline V gene lookup returns CDR1 SGHNT and CDR2 YYREEE (reference sequence). This CDR3 contains 14 residues. V dropped 0 bases and J dropped 4 bases, with 8 bases sitting between them. For the CDR3, the DNA is TGTGCCAGCAGCTTGGGGGCAGGGTACAATGAGCAGTTCTTC. Translation: CASSLGAGYNEQFF.